These T cell receptor beta chains were read from a single sample in a study of vaccination effects on CD4 cells after COVID-19. These receptors' antigens are unknown. Profiling relied on immunoSEQ multiplex PCR, and the TCRdb table lists in-frame clones only, not all of them. The table lists tens of thousands of clones, around 70% of them singletons. Material: CD4+ T cells from PBMCs cultured with HCoV-229E spike peptides, obtained before COVID-19 vaccination. The receptors stem from a human donor who received a COVID-19 vaccine. The CDR3 runs from the conserved cysteine through the conserved F or W. The order of the fields is V gene, D gene, CDR3 length, J gene, clone size, CDR3 DNA, CDR3 protein. A D gene is named only where the DNA matches it firmly. Expanded clones get a size class; other rows say once, few or many, or leave the size out.

TRBV7-3,.,13,TRBJ2-2,few,TGTGCCAGCAGCTTAGAAGGGCCCGGGGAGCTGTTTTTT,CASSLEGPGELFF
TRBV25-1,.,13,TRBJ1-1,.,TGTGCCAGCAGTGAATTGCTGAACACTGAAGCTTTCTTT,CASSELLNTEAFF
TRBV5-1,.,15,TRBJ1-2,once,TGCGCCAGCAGCTTGGTTGGGGGGAGTAACTATGGCTACACCTTC,CASSLVGGSNYGYTF
TRBV14,.,12,TRBJ1-6,.,TGTGCCAGCAGCCAAAACGATTCACCCCTCCACTTT,CASSQNDSPLHF
TRBV7-2,.,15,TRBJ1-2,few,TGTGCCAGCAGCCCTAGTCTGACAGGAGGCTATGGCTACACCTTC,CASSPSLTGGYGYTF
TRBV15,TRBD2,15,TRBJ2-5,.,TGTGCCACCAGCAGAGTGGTAGCGGGGGACGAGACCCAGTACTTC,CATSRVVAGDETQYF
TRBV5-1,.,14,TRBJ1-4,.,TGCGCCAGCAGCTTGGGGGCAACTAATGAAAAACTGTTTTTT,CASSLGATNEKLFF
TRBV19,.,16,TRBJ1-6,.,TGTGCCAGTAGTATACGGCGGCAGGGTTTAAACTCACCCCTCCACTTT,CASSIRRQGLNSPLHF
TRBV19,.,15,TRBJ2-2,.,TGTGCCAGTCACCCCCGAAGGGGGAACACCGGGGAGCTGTTTTTT,CASHPRRGNTGELFF
TRBV25-1,TRBD1,14,TRBJ1-4,.,TGTGCCAGCAGGGGGGACAGGGGGCCTGAAAAACTGTTTTTT,CASRGDRGPEKLFF
TRBV5-1,TRBD2,15,TRBJ2-5,.,TGCGCCAGCAGCGTAGGAGCGGGGGGGAAAGAGACCCAGTACTTC,CASSVGAGGKETQYF
TRBV2,.,13,TRBJ2-5,.,TGTGCCAGCAGTGGCACAGTCCAAGAGACCCAGTACTTC,CASSGTVQETQYF
TRBV6-5,.,15,TRBJ1-4,.,TGTGCCAGCAGTTACTCCAGGGCGAAAAATGAAAAACTGTTTTTT,CASSYSRAKNEKLFF
TRBV5-1,TRBD1,15,TRBJ1-1,.,TGCGCCAGCAGCCATTTAGGACAGGAGAACACTGAAGCTTTCTTT,CASSHLGQENTEAFF
TRBV6-1,.,15,TRBJ2-2,.,TGTGCCAGCAGTGAATGGGGGACCCTCTCCGGGGAGCTGTTTTTT,CASSEWGTLSGELFF
TRBV19,.,13,TRBJ1-1,.,TGTGCCAGTAGTATAAGAGCGGAGACTGAAGCTTTCTTT,CASSIRAETEAFF
TRBV5-1,TRBD1,16,TRBJ1-1,.,TGCGCCAGCAGCTCCACGGGACAGGCCATCGACACTGAAGCTTTCTTT,CASSSTGQAIDTEAFF
TRBV4-3,.,15,TRBJ2-1,once,TGCGCCAGCAGCCAGGAGGGGCCAAAGGTAAATGAGCAGTTCTTC,CASSQEGPKVNEQFF
TRBV3-1/TRBV3-2,TRBD2,17,TRBJ2-1,.,TGTGCCAGCAGCCAAAGCCTCTCACGGGGGGGAAACAATGAGCAGTTCTTC,CASSQSLSRGGNNEQFF
TRBV30,.,15,TRBJ1-1,.,TGTGCCTGGAGTGAGTCTTTTGGGGCTCTAAAGATTGCTTTCTTT,CAWSESFGALKIAFF
TRBV2,.,14,TRBJ1-1,.,TGTGCCAGCAGCGACGGGACGGAGAACACTGAAGCTTTCTTT,CASSDGTENTEAFF
TRBV6-5,.,15,TRBJ2-2,.,TGTGCCAGCACCCTACCCGGACGTACCCCTGGGGAGCTGTTTTTT,CASTLPGRTPGELFF
TRBV24-1,.,11,TRBJ1-1,once,TGTGCCACCGCCTTTGGGCCTGAAGCTTTCTTT,CATAFGPEAFF
TRBV7-6,TRBD1,16,TRBJ2-5,.,TGTGCCAGCAGCTTTAGGACAGGGGGCGCGTCGGAGACCCAGTACTTC,CASSFRTGGASETQYF
TRBV7-9,.,16,TRBJ1-2,.,TGTGCCAGCAGCAGCGGACAGACACAAATGGGCTATGGCTACACCTTC,CASSSGQTQMGYGYTF
TRBV2,.,13,TRBJ1-1,.,TGTGCCAGCAGTGTTGACAGATACACTGAAGCTTTCTTT,CASSVDRYTEAFF
TRBV5-1,TRBD1,14,TRBJ2-1,.,TGCGCCAGCAGCTGGACAGGGGTGGAGGATGAGCAGTTCTTC,CASSWTGVEDEQFF
TRBV7-2,.,15,TRBJ1-3,.,TGTGCCAGCAGCTTAGGACAGACGGGGGGAAACACCATATATTTT,CASSLGQTGGNTIYF
TRBV4-2,TRBD2,18,TRBJ2-1,once,TGTGCCAGCAGCCAAGCCCTACTAACTAGCGGGGGTCGCAATGAGCAGTTCTTC,CASSQALLTSGGRNEQFF
TRBV27,TRBD2,16,TRBJ2-2,few,TGTGCCAGCCGGGCTAGCGGGGGCTCCAACACCGGGGAGCTGTTTTTT,CASRASGGSNTGELFF
TRBV24-1,.,11,TRBJ1-4,.,TGTGCCAGCCGGACGGATGAAAAACTGTTTTTT,CASRTDEKLFF
TRBV6-1,.,13,TRBJ2-2,.,TGTGCCAGCAGTGACATTAACACCGGGGAGCTGTTTTTT,CASSDINTGELFF
TRBV24-1,.,15,TRBJ2-3,once,TGTGCCACCAGTGACCCTCCCCCGAGAACAGATACGCAGTATTTT,CATSDPPPRTDTQYF
TRBV18,.,13,TRBJ2-1,few,TGTGCCAGCTCCCCCCGTGGGAACAATGAGCAGTTCTTC,CASSPRGNNEQFF
TRBV6-5,TRBD1,15,TRBJ2-2,few,TGTGCCAGCAGGATTCAGGGGGTGGCCACCGGGGAGCTGTTTTTT,CASRIQGVATGELFF
TRBV24-1,.,15,TRBJ2-1,.,TGTGCCACCAGTGAGGCCCCGGGGAAGGGCAATGAGCAGTTCTTC,CATSEAPGKGNEQFF
TRBV15,.,15,TRBJ2-2,.,TGTGCCACCAGCAGAGAACAGGGTTCTACCGGGGAGCTGTTTTTT,CATSREQGSTGELFF
TRBV5-6,TRBD1,18,TRBJ2-6,.,TGTGCCAGCAGTCCTAAGCGGGACAGGGTAACTGGGGCCAACGTCCTGACTTTC,CASSPKRDRVTGANVLTF
TRBV18,.,14,TRBJ1-4,.,TGTGCCAGCTCACCGCTAGACAGTGGCGAAAAACTGTTTTTT,CASSPLDSGEKLFF
TRBV19,.,14,TRBJ2-4,few,TGTGCCAGCGACCGACCGGCGCCCAAAAACATTCAGTACTTC,CASDRPAPKNIQYF
TRBV3-1/TRBV3-2,.,16,TRBJ2-5,once,TGTGCCAGCAGCCCCCGTTTGGTCTCTGGACAAGAGACCCAGTACTTC,CASSPRLVSGQETQYF
TRBV7-2,TRBD2,16,TRBJ2-5,.,TGTGCCAGCACACGGTGGGCTAGCGGGGCGGAAGAGACCCAGTACTTC,CASTRWASGAEETQYF
TRBV24-1,TRBD1,18,TRBJ2-2,.,TGTGCCACCAGTGGTTTTTTGGGGACAGGAAAGAACACCGGGGAGCTGTTTTTT,CATSGFLGTGKNTGELFF
TRBV4-2,.,15,TRBJ1-1,.,TGTGCCAGCAGCGCCTTCACAGGTTATGACGCTGAAGCTTTCTTT,CASSAFTGYDAEAFF